One and the same sample provided the 18 T cell receptor beta chains below, sequenced in a study of CD8 T cells in Susac syndrome. When the RNA was reverse transcribed, random hexamers were used with an input of roughly 0.5 to 1 ug. MiXCR, applied by TCRdb to the immunoSEQ multiplex PCR reads, yields one record per CDR3 protein. The sample records 250,000 to 350,000 distinct CDR3 sequences, roughly 85% being singletons. Sample: CD8+ T cells from PBMCs. These receptors were collected from a human donor with multiple sclerosis.

The chain is built from TRBV5-1 and TRBJ2-7; maybe TRBD1 (6 bases). With 4 bases removed from V and 3 bases from J, the gap between germline ends came to 14 bases. Germline V gene data show CDR1 as SGHRS and CDR2 as YFSETQ. The CDR3 has 14 amino acids. CDR3 region: CASSLDGQNYEQYF. The DNA for the CDR3 is TGCGCCAGCAGCCTGGACGGACAGAACTACGAGCAGTACTTC.

The rearrangement links TRBV30 to TRBJ2-7; weak D call: TRBD2 (5 bases). The V gene's germline CDR1 is GTSNPN and CDR2 SVGIG (reference sequence). V was trimmed by 2 bases and J by 2 bases, leaving 7 bases between them. The CDR3 runs 12 residues. CDR3 protein: CAWSPGTYEQYF. DNA of the CDR3: TGTGCCTGGAGTCCCGGGACCTACGAGCAGTACTTC.

V is TRBV28 and J is TRBJ2-3; 8 bases line up with TRBD2. The germline V gene encodes CDR1 MDHEN and CDR2 SYDVKM. With V trimmed by 3 bases and J by 6 bases, 11 bases remained unmatched. The CDR3 is 16 residues long. CDR3 in DNA: TGTGCCAGCAGTTTTGTCGGGAGGGGGATCAAGGATACGCAGTATTTT. It encodes CASSFVGRGIKDTQYF.

V gene TRBV7-6 combines with J gene TRBJ2-1; TRBD2 matches 8 bases. After removal of 8 bases from V and 2 bases from J, the junction contained 5 bases not matched to a gene. Germline V gives CDR1 SGHVS, CDR2 FNYEAQ. The CDR3 is made up of 14 amino acids. The CDR3 nucleotides are TGTGCCAGCGGAACTAGCGGAGCCTACAATGAGCAGTTCTTC. It translates to CASGTSGAYNEQFF.

The V and J genes are TRBV11-2 and TRBJ2-3; possibly TRBD2 for D (5 bases). This CDR3 is 14 amino acids long. Germline V lookup: CDR1 SGHAT, CDR2 FQNNGV. The V and J ends lost 1 base and 2 bases respectively, with 7 bases between them. The CDR3 nucleotides read TGTGCCAGCAGCTTAGGGACTTACACAGATACGCAGTATTTT. Amino acids: CASSLGTYTDTQYF.

The chain uses TRBV5-5 and TRBJ1-1; D gene ambiguous. The CDR3 totals 14 residues. V was shortened by 1 base and J by 1 base, with 8 bases between the two germline ends. Looked up from germline, CDR1 is SGHKS and CDR2 is YYEKEE (reference sequence). This chain's CDR3 is CASSLSGENTEAFF. The CDR3 nucleotides are TGTGCCAGCAGCTTGTCAGGAGAGAACACTGAAGCTTTCTTT.

CDR3: CASSPLGQGSSEAFF. The CDR3, as DNA: TGTGCCAGCAGCCCCCTCGGACAGGGTTCTTCTGAAGCTTTCTTT. The J gene is TRBJ1-1, the V gene TRBV13; TRBD1 matches at 8 bases. Looked up from germline, CDR1 is PRHDT and CDR2 is FYEKMQ (reference sequence). V lost 5 bases and J lost 6; bases outside the gene matches: 11. CDR3 length equals 15 residues.

The rearrangement links TRBV6-5 to TRBJ2-7; the match to TRBD2 covers 7 bases. Germline V gene data show CDR1 as MNHEY and CDR2 as SVGAGI. The CDR3 consists of 14 residues. The ends lost 6 bases at V and 2 bases at J; junction bases unmatched: 7. As DNA, the CDR3 is TGTGCCAGCAGCGTGAGCGGGGAGACCTACGAGCAGTACTTC. Protein: CASSVSGETYEQYF.

J is TRBJ1-1 and V is TRBV7-2; unclear D gene. The V and J ends lost 2 bases and 1 base respectively, with 8 bases between them. CDR3 length: 14 amino acids. The germline gives CDR1 SGHTA, CDR2 FQGNSA. This CDR3 reads CASSLRRWNTEAFF. For the CDR3, the DNA is TGTGCCAGCAGCTTACGAAGATGGAACACTGAAGCTTTCTTT.

The chain carries TRBV7-9 and TRBJ1-6; 7 bases are shared with TRBD1. After removal of 5 bases from V and 9 bases from J, the junction contained 10 bases not matched to a gene. Germline V lookup: CDR1 SEHNR, CDR2 FQNEAQ (reference sequence). CDR3 size: 15 residues. The CDR3 loop reads CASSRIDRVSSPLHF. As DNA, the CDR3 is TGTGCCAGCAGCCGAATCGACAGGGTGAGTTCACCCCTCCACTTT.

V is TRBV7-2 and J is TRBJ2-7, with 11 bases fitting TRBD2. The CDR3 is 19 amino acids. The germline V gene has CDR1 SGHTA and CDR2 FQGNSA. After removal of 5 bases from V and 2 bases from J, the junction contained 17 bases not matched to a gene. The CDR3 coding sequence is TGTGCCAGCAGCCCATCAATAAGTGGACTAGCGGGTACCCCCTACGAGCAGTACTTC. Its translation is CASSPSISGLAGTPYEQYF. Using reference TRBV7-2 and TRBJ2-7 for the parts outside the CDR3, the full variable domain is GAGVSQSPSNKVTEKGKDVELRCDPISGHTALYWYRQSLGQGLEFLIYFQGNSAPDKSGLPSDRFSAERTGGSVSTLTIQRTQQEDSAVYLCASSPSISGLAGTPYEQYFGPGTRLTVT.

This clonotype was seen a few times. The chain carries TRBV7-9 and TRBJ1-2; TRBD1 is a possible D gene (5 bases). The CDR3 runs 15 residues. Between the trimmed V and J ends, which lost 3 bases and 4 bases, there was a span of 15 bases. CDR1 is SEHNR and CDR2 is FQNEAQ in the germline V gene (reference sequence). The chain's CDR3 is CASSLGQGGPYGYTF. CDR3 coding DNA: TGTGCCAGCAGCTTGGGGCAGGGAGGGCCCTATGGCTACACCTTC.

J is TRBJ2-7 and V is TRBV19; TRBD2 aligns across 10 bases. Trimming cost V 6 bases and J 0 bases; bases outside gene matches: 2. Germline CDR1 and CDR2: LNHDA and SQIVND (reference sequence). CDR3 size: 14 residues. The CDR3, as DNA: TGTGCCAGTAGGGTAGCGGGAGGCTCCTACGAGCAGTACTTC. It translates to CASRVAGGSYEQYF.

V usage is TRBV10-3 and J usage is TRBJ1-5; 7 bases line up with TRBD1. The length of the CDR3 is 13 residues. Germline-derived CDR1 and CDR2 are ENHRY and SYGVKD. V dropped 10 bases and J dropped 6; count of bases not matched to a gene: 9. The CDR3 bases are TGTGCCACCTTTCAAGGGGGCCGTCAGCCCCAGCATTTT. Translating it yields CATFQGGRQPQHF.

The J gene is TRBJ2-7, the V gene TRBV5-1; D unresolved. The CDR3 is 14 amino acids. The V gene lost 1 base and the J gene lost 5 bases, with 13 bases spanning the gap. From germline, CDR1 is SGHRS and CDR2 YFSETQ. CDR3 bases: TGCGCCAGCAGCTTGAGGGCTAGAGTAGACGAGCAGTACTTC. Translating it yields CASSLRARVDEQYF.

This chain connects TRBV6-1 to TRBJ2-1; D not certain. V lost 1 base and J 7 bases, leaving 14 bases between the germline ends. CDR1 and CDR2 from the germline V gene are MNHNS and SASEGT. This CDR3 region has 15 residues. The DNA of the CDR3 is TGTGCCAGCAGTGAAGTGGTCGCCAGTTGGAATGAGCAGTTCTTC. This translates into CASSEVVASWNEQFF.

CDR3: CASSLSIGDTQYF. The CDR3, as DNA: TGTGCCAGCAGTTTATCAATTGGGGATACGCAGTATTTT. This chain connects TRBV27 to TRBJ2-3, with unresolved D. The CDR3 runs to 13 residues. The germline gives CDR1 MNHEY, CDR2 SMNVEV (reference sequence). The V end lost 0 bases, the J end lost 6 bases, and 7 bases lay between the germline ends.

The chain has TRBV27 and TRBJ2-1; perhaps TRBD2 as D (7 bases). Trimming removed 7 bases from V and 4 bases from J, with 17 bases in between. Germline V gene sequence: CDR1 MNHEY, CDR2 SMNVEV (reference sequence). This CDR3 contains 15 residues. The CDR3 DNA is TGTGCCAGCACCTTAAGGGGAGGGGGGTACAATGAGCAGTTCTTC. Its translation is CASTLRGGGYNEQFF.